This T cell receptor (beta chain) was found in a study of metastatic and nonmetastatic thyroid tumors. On the study more broadly: Repertoire comparisons spanned blood and tumor or nodule tissue from malignant and benign thyroid patients.

Each patient came to thyroid surgery without any prior treatment (of any kind). TCRdb re-clonotyped the PCR reads via MiXCR. This repertoire shows fewer than 40,000 clones, 33% found once; its top ten account for roughly 16%. Sequencing used tumor tissue. The receptor was derived from a female donor with papillary thyroid cancer or a benign thyroid nodule (not recorded which). Some clones in this sample may be carry-over from other donors' samples.

This CDR3 reads CASSFVTGGDTGELFF. The CDR3 DNA is TGTGCCAGCAGCTTTGTTACAGGGGGTGACACCGGGGAGCTGTTTTTT. V and J are TRBV7-3 and TRBJ2-2; the match to TRBD1 covers 8 bases. The V gene end was trimmed by 3 bases and the J gene end by 3 bases; junction bases not matched to a gene: 6. There are 16 residues in the CDR3. Germline values: CDR1 SGHTA, CDR2 FQGTGA.